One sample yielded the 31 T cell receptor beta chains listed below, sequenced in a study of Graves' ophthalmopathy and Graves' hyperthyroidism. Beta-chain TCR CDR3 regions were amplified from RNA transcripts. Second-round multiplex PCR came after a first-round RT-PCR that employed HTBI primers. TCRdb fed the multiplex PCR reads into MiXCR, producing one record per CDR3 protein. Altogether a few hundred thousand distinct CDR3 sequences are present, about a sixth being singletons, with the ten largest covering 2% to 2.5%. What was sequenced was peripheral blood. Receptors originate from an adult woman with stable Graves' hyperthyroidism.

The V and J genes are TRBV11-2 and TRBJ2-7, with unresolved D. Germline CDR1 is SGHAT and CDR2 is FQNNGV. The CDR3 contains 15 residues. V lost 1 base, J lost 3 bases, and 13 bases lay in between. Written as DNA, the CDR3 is TGTGCCAGCAGCTTAGGTGGGTTCGACATCTACGAGCAGTACTTC. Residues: CASSLGGFDIYEQYF.

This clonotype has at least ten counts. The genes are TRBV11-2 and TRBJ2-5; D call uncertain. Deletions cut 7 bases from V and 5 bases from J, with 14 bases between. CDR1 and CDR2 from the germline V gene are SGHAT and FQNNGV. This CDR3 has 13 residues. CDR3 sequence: CASKVVDTETQYF. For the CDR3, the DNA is TGTGCCAGCAAGGTGGTCGACACGGAGACCCAGTACTTC.

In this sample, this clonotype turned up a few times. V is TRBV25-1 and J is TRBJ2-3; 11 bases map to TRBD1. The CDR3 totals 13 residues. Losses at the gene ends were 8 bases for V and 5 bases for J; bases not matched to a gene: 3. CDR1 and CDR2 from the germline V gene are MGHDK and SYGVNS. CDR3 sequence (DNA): TGTGCCAGCGGACAGGGGGCGAGAGATACGCAGTATTTT. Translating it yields CASGQGARDTQYF.

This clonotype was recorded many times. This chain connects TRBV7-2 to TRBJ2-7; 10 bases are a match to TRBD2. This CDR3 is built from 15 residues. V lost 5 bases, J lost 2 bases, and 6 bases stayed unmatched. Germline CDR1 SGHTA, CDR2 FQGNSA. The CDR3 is CASSPSTSGTYEQYF. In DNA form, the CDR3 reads TGTGCCAGCAGCCCCTCCACTAGCGGGACCTACGAGCAGTACTTC. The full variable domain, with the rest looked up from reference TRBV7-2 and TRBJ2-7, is GAGVSQSPSNKVTEKGKDVELRCDPISGHTALYWYRQSLGQGLEFLIYFQGNSAPDKSGLPSDRFSAERTGGSVSTLTIQRTQQEDSAVYLCASSPSTSGTYEQYFGPGTRLTVT.

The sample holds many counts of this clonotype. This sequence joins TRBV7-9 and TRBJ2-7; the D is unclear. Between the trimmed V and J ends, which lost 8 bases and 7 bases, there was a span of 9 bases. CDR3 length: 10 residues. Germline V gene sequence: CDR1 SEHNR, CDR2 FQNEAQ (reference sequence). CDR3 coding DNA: TGTGCCAGCGGAATTTCTGAGCAGTACTTC. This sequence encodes CASGISEQYF.

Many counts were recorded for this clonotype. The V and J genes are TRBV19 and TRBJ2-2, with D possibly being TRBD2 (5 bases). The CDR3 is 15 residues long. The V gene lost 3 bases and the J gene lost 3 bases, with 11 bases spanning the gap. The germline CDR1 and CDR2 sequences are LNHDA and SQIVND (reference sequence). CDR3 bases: TGTGCCAGTAGTATCGGGGTTGCGTACACCGGGGAGCTGTTTTTT. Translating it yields CASSIGVAYTGELFF.

CDR3 bases: TGTGCCAGTGAGCACAAAGGGACTAGCTCTCTCACAGATACGCAGTATTTT. This codes for CASEHKGTSSLTDTQYF. The genes are TRBV6-2 or TRBV6-3 and TRBJ2-3; 9 nucleotides agree with TRBD2. Trimming at V came to 9 bases and at J to 2 bases, leaving 15 bases not matched to a gene. Germline V CDR1 and CDR2: MNHEY, SVGEGT. The CDR3 is 17 residues long.

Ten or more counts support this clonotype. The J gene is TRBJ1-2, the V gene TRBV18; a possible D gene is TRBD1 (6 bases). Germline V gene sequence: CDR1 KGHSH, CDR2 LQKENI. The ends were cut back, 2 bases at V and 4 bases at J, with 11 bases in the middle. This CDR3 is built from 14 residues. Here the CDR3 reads CASSPRTDPYGYTF. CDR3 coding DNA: TGTGCCAGCTCACCAAGGACAGATCCCTATGGCTACACCTTC. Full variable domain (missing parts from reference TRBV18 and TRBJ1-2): NAGVMQNPRHLVRRRGQEARLRCSPMKGHSHVYWYRQLPEEGLKFMVYLQKENIIDESGMPKERFSAEFPKEGPSILRIQQVVRGDSAAYFCASSPRTDPYGYTFGSGTRLTVV.

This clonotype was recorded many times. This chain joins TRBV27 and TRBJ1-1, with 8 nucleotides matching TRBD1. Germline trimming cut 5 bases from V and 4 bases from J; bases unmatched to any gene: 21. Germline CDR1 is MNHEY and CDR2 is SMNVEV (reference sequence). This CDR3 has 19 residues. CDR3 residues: CASSPNRRTGNGRSTEAFF. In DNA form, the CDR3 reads TGTGCCAGCAGTCCCAACCGACGGACAGGGAACGGTCGTAGCACTGAAGCTTTCTTT.

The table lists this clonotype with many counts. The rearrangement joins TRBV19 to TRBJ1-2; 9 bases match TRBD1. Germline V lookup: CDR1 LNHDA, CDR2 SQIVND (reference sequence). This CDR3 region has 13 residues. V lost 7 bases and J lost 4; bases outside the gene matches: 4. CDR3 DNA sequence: TGTGCCAGTATCGGGACAGGGACCTATGGCTACACCTTC. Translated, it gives CASIGTGTYGYTF.

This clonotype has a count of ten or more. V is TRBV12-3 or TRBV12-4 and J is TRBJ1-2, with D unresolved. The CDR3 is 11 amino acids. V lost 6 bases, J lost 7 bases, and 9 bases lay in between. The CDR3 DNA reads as TGTGCCAGCAGCCATAGGTCTGGCTACACCTTC. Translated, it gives CASSHRSGYTF.

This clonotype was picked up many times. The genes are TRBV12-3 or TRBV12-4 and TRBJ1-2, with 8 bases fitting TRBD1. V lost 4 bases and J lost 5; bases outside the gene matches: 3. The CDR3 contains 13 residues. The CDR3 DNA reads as TGTGCCAGCAGTTCTACAGGGGGGTATGGCTACACCTTC. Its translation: CASSSTGGYGYTF.

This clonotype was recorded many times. CDR3 in DNA: TGTGCCAGCAGTTGGCAAATGGACCCCACCTCGAAAGGGGAGACCCAGTACTTC. Translated, it gives CASSWQMDPTSKGETQYF. The rearrangement uses TRBV6-2 or TRBV6-3 and TRBJ2-5, with D uncertain. Trimming pared 4 bases from V and 5 bases from J, leaving 26 bases between. The CDR3 runs to 18 residues. Germline loops: CDR1 MNHEY, CDR2 SVGEGT.

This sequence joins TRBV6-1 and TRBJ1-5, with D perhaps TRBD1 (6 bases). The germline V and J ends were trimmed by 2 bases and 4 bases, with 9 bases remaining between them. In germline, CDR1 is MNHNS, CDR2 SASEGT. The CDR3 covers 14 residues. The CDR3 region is CASSEFQGNQPQHF. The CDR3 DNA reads TGTGCCAGCAGTGAATTCCAGGGGAATCAGCCCCAGCATTTT.

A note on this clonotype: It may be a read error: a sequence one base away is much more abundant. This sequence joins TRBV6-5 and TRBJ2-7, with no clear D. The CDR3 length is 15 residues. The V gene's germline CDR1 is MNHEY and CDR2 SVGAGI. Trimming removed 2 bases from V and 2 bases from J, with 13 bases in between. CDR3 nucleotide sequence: TGTGCCAGCAGTTACGGGTACGTCGGTACCTACGAGCAGTACTTC. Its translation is CASSYGYVGTYEQYF.

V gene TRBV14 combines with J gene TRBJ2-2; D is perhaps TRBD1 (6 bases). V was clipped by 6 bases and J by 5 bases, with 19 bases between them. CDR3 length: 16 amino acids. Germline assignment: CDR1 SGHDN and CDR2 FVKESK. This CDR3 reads CASSHHPGQSTGELFF. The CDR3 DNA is TGTGCCAGCAGTCACCATCCCGGACAGAGTACCGGGGAGCTGTTTTTT.

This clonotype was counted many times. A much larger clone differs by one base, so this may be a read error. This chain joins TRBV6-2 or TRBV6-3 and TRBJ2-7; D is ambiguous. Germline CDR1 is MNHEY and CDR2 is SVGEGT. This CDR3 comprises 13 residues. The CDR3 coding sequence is TGTGTCAGCAGTTATACGTCCTTAGGTGAGCAGTACTTC. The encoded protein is CVSSYTSLGEQYF.

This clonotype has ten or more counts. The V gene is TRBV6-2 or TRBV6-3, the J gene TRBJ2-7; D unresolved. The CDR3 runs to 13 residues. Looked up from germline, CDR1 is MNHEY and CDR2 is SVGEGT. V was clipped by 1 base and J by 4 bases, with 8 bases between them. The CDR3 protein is CASSYLGPYEQYF. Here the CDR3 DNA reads TGTGCCAGCAGTTACTTAGGACCTTACGAGCAGTACTTC.

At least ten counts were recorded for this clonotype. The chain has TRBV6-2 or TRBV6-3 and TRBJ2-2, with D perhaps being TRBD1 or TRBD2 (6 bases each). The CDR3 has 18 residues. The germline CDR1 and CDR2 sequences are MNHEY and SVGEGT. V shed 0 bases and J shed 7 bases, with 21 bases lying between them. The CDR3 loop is CASSYSIRGAISDGELFF. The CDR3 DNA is TGTGCCAGCAGTTACTCGATAAGGGGGGCAATTTCGGACGGGGAGCTGTTTTTT.

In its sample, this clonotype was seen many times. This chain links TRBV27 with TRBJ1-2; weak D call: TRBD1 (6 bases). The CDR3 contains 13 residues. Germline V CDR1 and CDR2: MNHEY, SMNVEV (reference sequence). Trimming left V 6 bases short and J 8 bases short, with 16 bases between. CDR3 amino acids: CASRPTGRRGYTF. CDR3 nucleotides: TGTGCCAGCAGGCCAACAGGGAGACGGGGCTACACCTTC.

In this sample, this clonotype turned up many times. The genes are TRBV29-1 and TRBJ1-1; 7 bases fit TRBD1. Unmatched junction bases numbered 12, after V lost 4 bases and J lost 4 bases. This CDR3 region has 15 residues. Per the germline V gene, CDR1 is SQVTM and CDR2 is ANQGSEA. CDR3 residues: CSVGAGGSWITEAFF. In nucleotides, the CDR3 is TGCAGCGTTGGGGCAGGGGGGTCGTGGATCACTGAAGCTTTCTTT.

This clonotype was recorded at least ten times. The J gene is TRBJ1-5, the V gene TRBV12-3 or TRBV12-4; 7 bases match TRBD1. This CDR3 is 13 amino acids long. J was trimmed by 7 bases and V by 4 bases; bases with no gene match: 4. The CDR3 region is CASSSGGHQPQHF. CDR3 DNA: TGTGCCAGCAGTTCAGGGGGGCACCAGCCCCAGCATTTT.

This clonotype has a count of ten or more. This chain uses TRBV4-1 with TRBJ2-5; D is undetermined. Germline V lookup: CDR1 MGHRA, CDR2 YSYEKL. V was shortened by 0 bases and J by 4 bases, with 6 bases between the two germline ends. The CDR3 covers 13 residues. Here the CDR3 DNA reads TGCGCCAGCAGCCAAGATCCGGGAGAGACCCAGTACTTC. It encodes CASSQDPGETQYF.

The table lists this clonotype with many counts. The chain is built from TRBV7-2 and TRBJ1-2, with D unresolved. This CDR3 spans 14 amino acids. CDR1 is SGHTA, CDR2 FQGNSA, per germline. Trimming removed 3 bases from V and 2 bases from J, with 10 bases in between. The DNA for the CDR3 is TGTGCCAGCAGCTTTCGACACACCAACTATGGCTACACCTTC. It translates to CASSFRHTNYGYTF.

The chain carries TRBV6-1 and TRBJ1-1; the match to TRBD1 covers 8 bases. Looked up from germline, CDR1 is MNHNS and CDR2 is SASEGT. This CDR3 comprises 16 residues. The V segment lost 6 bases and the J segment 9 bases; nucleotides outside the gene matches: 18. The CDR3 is CASRQNFRGLKVKAFF. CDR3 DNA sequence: TGTGCCAGCAGACAGAACTTCAGGGGGCTGAAGGTAAAAGCTTTCTTT.

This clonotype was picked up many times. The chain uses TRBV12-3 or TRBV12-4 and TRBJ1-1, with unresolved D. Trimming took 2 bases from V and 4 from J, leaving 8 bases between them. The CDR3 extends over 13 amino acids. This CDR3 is CASSLPLSTEAFF. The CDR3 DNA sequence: TGTGCCAGCAGTTTACCGTTGAGCACTGAAGCTTTCTTT.

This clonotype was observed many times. The CDR3: CSASRDEIYEQYF. The DNA for the CDR3 is TGCAGTGCTAGCCGGGACGAGATCTACGAGCAGTACTTC. The chain employs TRBV20-1 and TRBJ2-7, with D perhaps TRBD1 or TRBD2 (5 bases each). CDR1 and CDR2 (germline): DFQATT, SNEGSKA (reference sequence). The CDR3 is 13 residues long. Between the trimmed V and J ends, which lost 3 bases and 3 bases, there was a span of 12 bases.

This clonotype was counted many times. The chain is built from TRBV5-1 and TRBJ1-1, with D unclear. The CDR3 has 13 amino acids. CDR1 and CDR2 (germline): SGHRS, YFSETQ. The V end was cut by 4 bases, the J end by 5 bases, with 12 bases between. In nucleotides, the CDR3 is TGCGCCAGCAGCCTAACCTTCGGAACTGAAGCTTTCTTT. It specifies CASSLTFGTEAFF.

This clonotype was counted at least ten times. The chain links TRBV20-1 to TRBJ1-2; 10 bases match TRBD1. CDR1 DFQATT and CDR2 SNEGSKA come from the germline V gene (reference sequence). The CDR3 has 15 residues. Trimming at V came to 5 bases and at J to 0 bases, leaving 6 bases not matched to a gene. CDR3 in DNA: TGCAGTGCTGTCGGACAGGGGGAATCTAACTATGGCTACACCTTC. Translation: CSAVGQGESNYGYTF.

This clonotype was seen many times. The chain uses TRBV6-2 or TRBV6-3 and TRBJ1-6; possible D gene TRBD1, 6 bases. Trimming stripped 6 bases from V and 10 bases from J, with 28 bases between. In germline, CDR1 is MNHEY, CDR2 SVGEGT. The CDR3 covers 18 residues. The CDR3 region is CASSKKARPGVLRSPLHF. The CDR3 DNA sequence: TGTGCCAGCAGCAAGAAAGCGAGACCAGGGGTTTTGCGGTCACCCCTCCACTTT.

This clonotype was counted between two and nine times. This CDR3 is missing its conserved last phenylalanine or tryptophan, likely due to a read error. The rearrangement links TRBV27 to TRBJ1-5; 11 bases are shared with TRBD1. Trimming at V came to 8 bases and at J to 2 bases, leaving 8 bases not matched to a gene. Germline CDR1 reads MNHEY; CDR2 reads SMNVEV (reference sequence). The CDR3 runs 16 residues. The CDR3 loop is CASGQGAGKGNQPQHV. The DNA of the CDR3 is TGTGCCAGCGGACAGGGGGCGGGGAAGGGCAATCAGCCCCAGCATGTT.